These 2 T cell receptor beta chains were sequenced from one sample in a study of T cell responses to AZD1222 COVID-19 vaccine. The protocol was immunoSEQ multiplex PCR, while the TCRdb copy is restricted to in-frame clones and leaves out a portion. The profile shows approximately 140,000 clones, roughly nine tenths of them singletons. Sequencing used peripheral blood, obtained on day 0 of AZD1222 vaccination. The receptors here all came from an adult in good health.

This chain links TRBV5-1 with TRBJ2-1; TRBD2 might be the D (5 bases). Deletions cut 4 bases from V and 7 bases from J, with 12 bases between. The CDR3 totals 13 residues. Germline CDR1 SGHRS, CDR2 YFSETQ. The CDR3 here is CASSQIWENEQFF. The CDR3 region has the DNA TGCGCCAGCAGCCAGATTTGGGAGAATGAGCAGTTCTTC.

The J gene is TRBJ2-2, the V gene TRBV7-8; no clear D gene. The germline V gene encodes CDR1 SGHVS and CDR2 FQNEAQ. The CDR3 totals 16 residues. Between the trimmed V and J ends, which lost 3 bases and 5 bases, there was a span of 16 bases. The chain's CDR3 is CASSLISGQPTGELFF. In DNA, the CDR3 is TGTGCCAGCAGCTTGATTTCTGGGCAACCGACCGGGGAGCTGTTTTTT. The full variable domain, completed using reference TRBV7-8 and TRBJ2-2, is GAGVSQSPRYKVAKRGQDVALRCDPISGHVSLFWYQQALGQGPEFLTYFQNEAQLDKSGLPSDRFFAERPEGSVSTLKIQRTQQEDSAVYLCASSLISGQPTGELFFGEGSRLTVL.